This entry lists 26 T cell receptor beta chains sequenced from one sample in a study of blood T cell repertoires in COVID-19. Here immunoSEQ multiplex PCR was the method, and the copy in TCRdb shows in-frame clones only, minus some. This sample has over 85,000 clones; about 80% occur once, and the top ten carry 3.8%. Sequencing input: peripheral blood. These receptors all stem from a woman aged 80 or over with acute or convalescent COVID-19.

This chain connects TRBV28 to TRBJ2-3; TRBD2 matches at 8 bases. The CDR3 has 17 residues. Germline V gives CDR1 MDHEN, CDR2 SYDVKM. J was trimmed by 4 bases and V by 5 bases; bases with no gene match: 14. The CDR3 region is CASSGRGLSGGADTQYF. The CDR3 region has the DNA TGTGCCAGCAGTGGCCGGGGCCTGAGCGGGGGCGCAGATACGCAGTATTTT.

This clone was counted between two and nine times. The chain links TRBV18 to TRBJ2-1; weak D call: TRBD2 (5 bases). Germline V gives CDR1 KGHSH, CDR2 LQKENI. CDR3 length: 16 residues. The germline V and J ends were trimmed by 0 bases and 2 bases, with 11 bases remaining between them. The CDR3 reads CASSPPASGPYNEQFF. The CDR3 nucleotides are TGTGCCAGCTCACCACCCGCAAGCGGACCCTACAATGAGCAGTTCTTC.

This clone was detected only once. V is TRBV11-2 and J is TRBJ1-3; 9 bases are a match to TRBD1. From germline, CDR1 is SGHAT and CDR2 FQNNGV. The CDR3 spans 16 residues. V shed 5 bases and J 2 bases; nucleotides not matched to a gene: 7. DNA for the CDR3: TGTGCCAGCAGCCCAGGGACAGGGCGGCCTGGAAACACCATATATTTT. This translates into CASSPGTGRPGNTIYF.

The chain combines TRBV4-1 with TRBJ1-4; unclear D gene. The germline gives CDR1 MGHRA, CDR2 YSYEKL. The length of the CDR3 is 17 residues. With 5 bases removed from V and 0 bases from J, the gap between germline ends came to 16 bases. CDR3 protein: CASSGGPKISTNEKLFF. The CDR3 nucleotides are TGCGCCAGCAGCGGAGGGCCAAAGATTTCAACTAATGAAAAACTGTTTTTT.

This clone showed up just a few times. The chain couples TRBV10-3 to TRBJ2-1; no clear D. The CDR3 covers 14 residues. With 7 bases removed from V and 2 bases from J, the gap between germline ends came to 12 bases. Looked up from germline, CDR1 is ENHRY and CDR2 is SYGVKD. In DNA, the CDR3 is TGTGCCATCAATCCTTCAACTGCCTACAATGAGCAGTTCTTC. Translating gives CAINPSTAYNEQFF.

The J gene is TRBJ2-7, the V gene TRBV14; D unresolved. The V end was cut by 4 bases, the J end by 8 bases, with 15 bases between. The length of the CDR3 is 13 residues. CDR1 is SGHDN and CDR2 is FVKESK in the germline V gene. The CDR3 reads CASSRARSGQQYF. In DNA, the CDR3 is TGTGCCAGCAGCCGAGCACGGTCAGGTCAGCAGTACTTC.

V usage is TRBV10-2 and J usage is TRBJ1-6, with D hard to call. The CDR3 extends over 12 amino acids. V was cut by 6 bases and J by 10 bases, with 10 bases left in between. Per germline, CDR1 WSHSY and CDR2 SAAADI. The CDR3 bases are TGCGCCAGCAGGGTCAGTAACTCACCCCTCCACTTT. Translation gives CASRVSNSPLHF.

The chain employs TRBV28 and TRBJ2-7; 7 bases are a match to TRBD2. After removal of 5 bases from V and 0 bases from J, the junction contained 7 bases not matched to a gene. From germline, CDR1 is MDHEN and CDR2 SYDVKM. The CDR3 sequence is 15 residues long. CDR3: CASSLPGTISYEQYF. The DNA for the CDR3 is TGTGCCAGCAGTCTACCCGGGACTATCTCCTACGAGCAGTACTTC.

This chain links TRBV27 with TRBJ1-2; weak D call: TRBD1 (6 bases). In germline, CDR1 is MNHEY, CDR2 SMNVEV (reference sequence). The CDR3 has 13 amino acids. Trimming pared 6 bases from V and 4 bases from J, leaving 12 bases between. DNA of the CDR3: TGTGCCAGCAGGCTGAGGGGGGGCTATGGCTACACCTTC. This sequence encodes CASRLRGGYGYTF.

V and J are TRBV7-3 and TRBJ2-6, with 16 bases identical to TRBD2. V shed 5 bases, J shed 2 bases, and the junction held 9 bases outside the gene matches. The CDR3 is 20 residues long. The germline gives CDR1 SGHTA, CDR2 FQGTGA. CDR3 DNA sequence: TGTGCCAGCAGCGTCACCGGGACTAGCGGGGGGGCCACTGGGGCCAACGTCCTGACTTTC. It translates to CASSVTGTSGGATGANVLTF.

This clone has more than one count but fewer than ten. The sample holds other DNA sequences that translate to the same CDR3. The chain employs TRBV27 and TRBJ1-1; D is unclear. Trimming left V 5 bases short and J 0 bases short, with 7 bases between. Germline CDR1 reads MNHEY; CDR2 reads SMNVEV (reference sequence). The CDR3 consists of 13 residues. DNA of the CDR3: TGTGCCAGCAGTCGCGGATTGAACACTGAAGCTTTCTTT. Its translation is CASSRGLNTEAFF.

This clone occurred a few times. The chain joins TRBV6-5 to TRBJ2-6; D may be TRBD1 (7 bases). V lost 10 bases, J lost 2 bases, and 15 bases lay in between. Germline V gene sequence: CDR1 MNHEY, CDR2 SVGAGI. CDR3 length: 15 amino acids. CDR3 in amino acids: CATQGGSPGANVLTF. CDR3 bases: TGTGCCACCCAGGGGGGTAGTCCTGGGGCCAACGTCCTGACTTTC.

This chain connects TRBV3-1 (or the pseudogene TRBV3-2) to TRBJ1-2; the match to TRBD1 covers 9 bases. CDR3 length: 14 amino acids. The ends lost 3 bases at V and 6 bases at J; junction bases unmatched: 5. Germline V lookup: CDR1 LGHDT, CDR2 YNNKEL (reference sequence). CDR3 in DNA: TGTGCCAGCAGCCAGGAGGACAGGGGAAATGGCTACACCTTC. This codes for CASSQEDRGNGYTF.

The V gene is TRBV24-1, the J gene TRBJ2-7; D is perhaps TRBD2 (5 bases). Germline CDR1 KGHDR, CDR2 SFDVKD. This CDR3 is built from 13 residues. The ends were cut back, 6 bases at V and 1 base at J, with 9 bases in the middle. The CDR3 nucleotides read TGTGCCACCAGTCGAGGGCATTCCTACGAGCAGTACTTC. It is translated as CATSRGHSYEQYF.

This clone was seen more than once but under ten times. CDR3 nucleotides: TGTGCCAGCAGCCAAGGACTAGCGGGTCTTCACAATGAGCAGTTCTTC. Protein product: CASSQGLAGLHNEQFF. The rearrangement uses TRBV4-2 and TRBJ2-1, with 10 bases that match TRBD2. CDR3 length: 16 residues. The ends lost 1 base at V and 5 bases at J; junction bases unmatched: 5. Germline lookup yields CDR1 LGHNA and CDR2 YNFKEQ.

This chain links TRBV5-1 with TRBJ1-5, with a tentative D call TRBD1 (5 bases). Per germline, CDR1 SGHRS and CDR2 YFSETQ. V gave up 3 bases and J gave up 0 bases, with 16 bases separating them. This CDR3 spans 17 amino acids. The CDR3 protein is CASSWGSAFNSNQPQHF. CDR3 bases: TGCGCCAGCAGCTGGGGCTCGGCGTTCAATAGCAATCAGCCCCAGCATTTT.

The rearrangement joins TRBV4-2 to TRBJ1-3; the D is unclear. This CDR3 is built from 18 residues. The V end lost 0 bases, the J end lost 0 bases, and 15 bases lay between the germline ends. CDR1 LGHNA and CDR2 YNFKEQ come from the germline V gene. The DNA of the CDR3 is TGTGCCAGCAGCCAAGAGGTATCAGGTCTCTACTCTGGAAACACCATATATTTT. Amino acids: CASSQEVSGLYSGNTIYF.

This clone has more than one count but fewer than ten. The chain links TRBV2 to TRBJ1-5; D gene ambiguous. Trimming removed 5 bases at V and 12 bases at J, with 11 bases between. The CDR3 is 11 residues long. Germline lookup yields CDR1 SNHLY and CDR2 FYNNEI. CDR3 bases: TGTGCCAGCAGTTCCGAGGCGCGCCAGCATTTT. Amino acids: CASSSEARQHF. The full variable domain, in which reference TRBV2 and TRBJ1-5 provide the parts outside the CDR3, is EPEVTQTPSHQVTQMGQEVILRCVPISNHLYFYWYRQILGQKVEFLVSFYNNEISEKSEIFDDQFSVERPDGSNFTLKIRSTKLEDSAMYFCASSSEARQHFGDGTRLSIL.

The chain is built from TRBV9 and TRBJ2-7; TRBD2 is a possible D gene (6 bases). The length of the CDR3 is 15 residues. The V end was cut by 4 bases, the J end by 2 bases, with 16 bases between. Germline-derived CDR1 and CDR2 are SGDLS and YYNGEE. CDR3 bases: TGTGCCAGCAGCCCTGCGGGGCGATCCGCCTACGAGCAGTACTTC. Protein sequence: CASSPAGRSAYEQYF.

This chain joins TRBV28 and TRBJ1-1; D remains ambiguous. V was pared by 5 bases and J by 8 bases, with 9 bases between. Germline V gene lookup returns CDR1 MDHEN and CDR2 SYDVKM. The CDR3 runs to 11 residues. The CDR3 nucleotides read TGTGCCAGCAGTGTCTTTATGGAAGCTTTCTTT. Its translation: CASSVFMEAFF.

J is TRBJ2-2 and V is TRBV9; a possible D gene is TRBD1 (6 bases). Germline assignment: CDR1 SGDLS and CDR2 YYNGEE. V was cut by 0 bases and J by 5 bases, with 11 bases left in between. The CDR3 totals 15 residues. In DNA form, the CDR3 reads TGTGCCAGCAGCGTAGGGCCAGGGGTAACCGGGGAGCTGTTTTTT. Residues: CASSVGPGVTGELFF.

The chain recombines TRBV4-1 with TRBJ1-1, with D unresolved. Per germline, CDR1 MGHRA and CDR2 YSYEKL. The CDR3 has 15 residues. The V gene lost 2 bases and the J gene lost 0 bases, with 10 bases spanning the gap. CDR3 region: CASSQLPTVNTEAFF. The CDR3 DNA sequence: TGCGCCAGCAGCCAACTCCCTACAGTGAACACTGAAGCTTTCTTT.

The genes are TRBV7-8 and TRBJ2-7; the match to TRBD2 covers 11 bases. CDR3 length: 19 residues. The germline V gene has CDR1 SGHVS and CDR2 FQNEAQ. V was clipped by 8 bases and J by 4 bases; unmatched bases: 22. The CDR3 region has the DNA TGTGCCAGCGCCCGACAGGGTCCGGGATGGCGGACTAGCGGGTACGAGCAGTACTTC. It translates to CASARQGPGWRTSGYEQYF. The whole variable domain, remainder taken from reference TRBV7-8 and TRBJ2-7, is GAGVSQSPRYKVAKRGQDVALRCDPISGHVSLFWYQQALGQGPEFLTYFQNEAQLDKSGLPSDRFFAERPEGSVSTLKIQRTQQEDSAVYLCASARQGPGWRTSGYEQYFGPGTRLTVT.

The chain is built from TRBV5-4 and TRBJ2-7, with TRBD2 matching over 11 bases. Germline CDR1 is SGHNT and CDR2 is YYREEE (reference sequence). V shed 4 bases and J 0 bases; nucleotides not matched to a gene: 3. The CDR3 sequence is 15 residues long. The CDR3 DNA sequence: TGTGCCAGCAGCCGCCTAGCGGGAGGCTCCTACGAGCAGTACTTC. Protein product: CASSRLAGGSYEQYF.

The genes are TRBV28 and TRBJ2-2; no clear D. Germline V gene data show CDR1 as MDHEN and CDR2 as SYDVKM. Trimming removed 2 bases from V and 6 bases from J, with 10 bases in between. The CDR3 runs 14 residues. Here the CDR3 DNA reads TGTGCCAGCAGTTTACAGGTTACCCCCGGGGAGCTGTTTTTT. Its translation: CASSLQVTPGELFF.

The rearrangement uses TRBV6-5 and TRBJ1-1, with D possibly TRBD1 on 5 matching bases. CDR1 and CDR2 (germline): MNHEY, SVGAGI. The CDR3 loop spans 13 amino acids. The V gene lost 6 bases and the J gene lost 8 bases, with 16 bases spanning the gap. CDR3 sequence (DNA): TGTGCCAGCAGCAGAAACACCGACAGCGAAGCTTTCTTT. This codes for CASSRNTDSEAFF.